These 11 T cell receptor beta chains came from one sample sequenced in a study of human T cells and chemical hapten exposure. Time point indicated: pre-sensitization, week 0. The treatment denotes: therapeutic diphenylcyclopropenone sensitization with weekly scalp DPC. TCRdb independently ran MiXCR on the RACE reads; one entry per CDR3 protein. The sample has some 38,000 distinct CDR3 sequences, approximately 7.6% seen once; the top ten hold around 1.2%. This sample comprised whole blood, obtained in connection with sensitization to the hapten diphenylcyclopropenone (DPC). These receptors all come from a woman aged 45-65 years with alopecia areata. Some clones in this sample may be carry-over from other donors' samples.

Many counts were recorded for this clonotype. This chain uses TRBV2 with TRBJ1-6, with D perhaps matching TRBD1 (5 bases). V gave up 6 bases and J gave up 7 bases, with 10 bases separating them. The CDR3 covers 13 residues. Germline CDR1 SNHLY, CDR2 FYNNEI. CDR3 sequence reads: CASRGDGNSPLHF. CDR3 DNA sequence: TGTGCCAGCAGGGGGGACGGGAATTCACCCCTCCACTTT.

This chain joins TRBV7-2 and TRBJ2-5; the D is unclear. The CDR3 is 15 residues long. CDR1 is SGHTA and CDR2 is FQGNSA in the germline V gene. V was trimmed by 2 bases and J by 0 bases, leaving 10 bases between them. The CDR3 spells CASSLFHGYQETQYF. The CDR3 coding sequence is TGTGCCAGCAGCTTATTTCACGGGTACCAAGAGACCCAGTACTTC.

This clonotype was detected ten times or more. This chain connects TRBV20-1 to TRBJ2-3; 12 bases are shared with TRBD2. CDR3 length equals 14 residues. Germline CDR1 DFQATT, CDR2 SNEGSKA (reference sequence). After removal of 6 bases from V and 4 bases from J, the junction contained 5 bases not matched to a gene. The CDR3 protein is CSASGTSGSDTQYF. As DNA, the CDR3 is TGCAGTGCGTCCGGGACTAGCGGGTCAGATACGCAGTATTTT.

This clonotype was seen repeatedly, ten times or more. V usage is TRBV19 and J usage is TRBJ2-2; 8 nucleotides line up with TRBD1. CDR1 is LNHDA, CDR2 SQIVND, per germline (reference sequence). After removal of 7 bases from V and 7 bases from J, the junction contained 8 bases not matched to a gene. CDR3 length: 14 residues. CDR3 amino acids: CASIGRGRNGELFF. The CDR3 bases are TGTGCCAGTATAGGCAGGGGGCGCAACGGGGAGCTGTTTTTT.

CDR3 amino acids: CASSPPGQGFLRNEQFF. The CDR3 bases are TGTGCCAGCTCACCGCCGGGACAGGGATTCCTCCGCAATGAGCAGTTCTTC. The chain joins TRBV18 to TRBJ2-1; 9 positions match TRBD1. CDR1 and CDR2 (germline): KGHSH, LQKENI. The CDR3 has 17 residues. After removal of 3 bases from V and 6 bases from J, the junction contained 12 bases not matched to a gene. Variable domain in full (rest from reference TRBV18 and TRBJ2-1): NAGVMQNPRHLVRRRGQEARLRCSPMKGHSHVYWYRQLPEEGLKFMVYLQKENIIDESGMPKERFSAEFPKEGPSILRIQQVVRGDSAAYFCASSPPGQGFLRNEQFFGPGTRLTVL.

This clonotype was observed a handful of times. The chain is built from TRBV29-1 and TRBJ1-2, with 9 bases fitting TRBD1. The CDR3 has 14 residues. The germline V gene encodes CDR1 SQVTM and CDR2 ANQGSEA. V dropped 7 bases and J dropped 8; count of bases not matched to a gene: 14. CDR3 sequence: CSAAPVGQGGGYTF. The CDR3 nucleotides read TGCAGCGCCGCCCCTGTGGGACAGGGTGGCGGCTACACCTTC.

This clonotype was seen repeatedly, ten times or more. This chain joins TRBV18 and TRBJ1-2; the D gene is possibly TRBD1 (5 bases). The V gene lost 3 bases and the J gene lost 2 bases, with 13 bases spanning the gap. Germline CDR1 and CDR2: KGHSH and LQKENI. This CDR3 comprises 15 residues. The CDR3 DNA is TGTGCCAGCTCACCGGGGCAGGGAGCGAACTATGGCTACACCTTC. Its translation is CASSPGQGANYGYTF.

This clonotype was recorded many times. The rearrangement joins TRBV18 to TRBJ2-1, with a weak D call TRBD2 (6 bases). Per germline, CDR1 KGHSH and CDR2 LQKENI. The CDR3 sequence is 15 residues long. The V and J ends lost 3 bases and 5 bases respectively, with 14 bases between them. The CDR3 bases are TGTGCCAGCTCACCGACTGGAGGGTGGGACAATGAGCAGTTCTTC. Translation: CASSPTGGWDNEQFF.

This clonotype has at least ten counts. The CDR3 reads CASSLRGASTTNEKLFF. For the CDR3, the DNA is TGTGCCAGCAGCTTACGAGGGGCCTCCACAACTAATGAAAAACTGTTTTTT. The V call is TRBV7-9, the J call TRBJ1-4; weak D call: TRBD1 (5 bases). Trimming took off 2 bases at V and 0 bases at J, with 13 bases between the two ends. There are 17 residues in the CDR3. The germline gives CDR1 SEHNR, CDR2 FQNEAQ (reference sequence).

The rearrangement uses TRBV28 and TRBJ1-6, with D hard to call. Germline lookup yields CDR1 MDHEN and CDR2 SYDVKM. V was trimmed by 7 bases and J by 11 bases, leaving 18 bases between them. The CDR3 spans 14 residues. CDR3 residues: CASKGGRARAPLHF. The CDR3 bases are TGTGCCAGCAAAGGCGGGCGGGCTAGGGCACCCCTCCACTTT.

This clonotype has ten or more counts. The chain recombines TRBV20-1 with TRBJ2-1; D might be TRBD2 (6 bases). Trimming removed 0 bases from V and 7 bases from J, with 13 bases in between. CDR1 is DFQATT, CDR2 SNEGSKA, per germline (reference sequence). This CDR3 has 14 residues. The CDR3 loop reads CSAREAQRVNEQFF. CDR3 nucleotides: TGCAGTGCTAGAGAGGCCCAGCGGGTGAATGAGCAGTTCTTC.